This TCR beta chain was found in a study of cytomegalovirus exposure and HLA in healthy donors. Overall study findings and caveats: In vitro checks showed that a few CMV-associated chains really do target CMV antigens. Reportedly, HLA-A and HLA-B alleles of most subjects were accurately predicted from TCR beta. V- and J-gene trimming of TCR beta was linked (in a later analysis) to a missense DCLRE1C variant.

The PCR made use of 60 Vbeta and 13 Jbeta primers. Clones were sequenced by immunoSEQ multiplex PCR, and TCRdb holds only the in-frame ones, with some missing. The sample contains about 140,000 clones, roughly 82% of which appear only once. This CDR3 contains 15 residues. CDR1 and CDR2 (germline): WSHSY, SAAADI. The germline V and J ends were trimmed by 2 bases and 0 bases, with 11 bases remaining between them. About this clone: Its antigen is still unknown.

This receptor was identified in a man younger than 35 in good health and CMV-seropositive. This sequence joins TRBV10-2 and TRBJ2-7, with D perhaps matching TRBD2 (5 bases). Sequencing was done on a sample of PBMCs. CDR3 region: CASSEGLGSSYEQYF. CDR3 in DNA: TGCGCCAGCAGTGAGGGGCTGGGGAGCTCCTACGAGCAGTACTTC.